This TCR beta chain was captured by sequencing in a study of T-cell reconstitution after alpha-beta-depleted transplantation in children (dated by TCRdb to about 2016). The study in broad terms: Using TCR repertoire profiling, the study followed T-cell immune reconstitution in a quantitative way in children after TCRalphabeta/CD19-depleted allogeneic hematopoietic cell transplantation.

What the research found in general, with its limitations: Hyperexpanded clone frequencies declined over subsequent months; after one year, T-cell counts and TCRbeta diversity were mostly attributed to newly produced T cells. Apparently early alphabetaT-cell count recovery about two months after transplant reportedly relied on only several hundred rapidly expanded clones derived from non-depleted graft cells. In some patients, the high TCRbeta diversity seen at day 60 was put down to recipient T cells and intrathymic progenitors that had survived conditioning.

To prepare the library, PCR was applied. The data were produced on an Illumina HiSeq 2500. TCR libraries were prepared with molecular barcoding, using unique molecular identifiers to normalize TCRbeta repertoire quantification. The public reads were reanalyzed by TCRdb: fastp trimming at Q25, MiXCR alignment, in-frame beta chains only. Every CDR3 protein is listed once, alongside the most common genes and DNA of its rows. The table for this sample lists some 290,000 distinct CDR3 sequences; approximately 23% of them were counted only once. In total, the top ten clones hold approximately 11% of the sample. Sample treatment or condition, as interpreted from the label and publication: allogeneic hematopoietic cell transplantation with graft depleted of TCRalphabeta T cells and CD19 B cells. The transplant recipients were children given TCRalphabeta/CD19-depleted allogeneic hematopoietic cell grafts.

A word on this clonotype: Its antigen specificity is not known. Qualities for individual bases were not recorded, and no much larger clone is one base off.

Trimming accounts for 5 bases at V and 2 bases at J, while the number of junction bases matched to no gene is 5. The CDR3 measures 15 amino acids from cysteine to phenylalanine. The retained sequence is limited to the CDR3, 45 bases, with the frame set at the first base. CDR1 and CDR2 were assigned from the germline V gene as SGHTA and FQGTGA. Sample: PBMCs, mostly from graft donor cells, taken 180 days after TCRalphabeta/CD19-depleted stem cell transplant. The source of this sequence is a male patient aged 10 to 17 who had a stem cell transplant for acute lymphoblastic leukemia, so the T cells may come from the graft donor. The V gene is TRBV7-3 and the J gene is TRBJ2-3, and TRBD1 aligns with 9 junction nucleotides. The nucleotides read TGTGCCAGCAGCGCCGGGACAGGGTACACAGATACGCAGTATTTT. Translated, it gives CASSAGTGYTDTQYF.